A single sample is the source of the 24 T cell receptor beta chains below, sequenced in a study of blood T cell repertoires in COVID-19. Clones were sequenced by immunoSEQ multiplex PCR, and TCRdb holds only the in-frame ones, with some missing. The sample contains some 160,000 clones, 89% of which appear only once. Sequencing input: peripheral blood. Receptor source: a man in his fifties or sixties with acute or convalescent COVID-19.

V and J are TRBV7-9 and TRBJ2-2, with D unclear. V lost 8 bases to trimming and J lost 1 base, with 8 bases between them. The CDR3 contains 13 residues. Germline-derived CDR1 and CDR2 are SEHNR and FQNEAQ (reference sequence). CDR3 in amino acids: CASSKQNTGELFF. Written as DNA, the CDR3 is TGTGCCAGCTCAAAACAGAACACCGGGGAGCTGTTTTTT.

The chain links TRBV19 to TRBJ2-1; 8 bases match TRBD1. J lost 5 bases, V lost 7 bases, and 10 bases had no gene match. Germline V CDR1 and CDR2: LNHDA, SQIVND (reference sequence). The CDR3 is made up of 15 amino acids. This chain's CDR3 is CASNPFGTGHNEQFF. In DNA form, the CDR3 reads TGTGCCAGTAACCCTTTCGGGACAGGTCACAATGAGCAGTTCTTC. The whole variable domain, remainder taken from reference TRBV19 and TRBJ2-1, is DGGITQSPKYLFRKEGQNVTLSCEQNLNHDAMYWYRQDPGQGLRLIYYSQIVNDFQKGDIAEGYSVSREKKESFPLTVTSAQKNPTAFYLCASNPFGTGHNEQFFGPGTRLTVL.

This chain uses TRBV5-1 with TRBJ2-7, with D maybe TRBD2 (5 bases). V lost 2 bases and J lost 4, with 16 bases in between. The CDR3 is made up of 15 amino acids. Per the germline V gene, CDR1 is SGHRS and CDR2 is YFSETQ. CDR3 nucleotide sequence: TGCGCCAGCAGCTTAGATTCTAGCTTGGGGTACGAGCAGTACTTC. Amino acid sequence: CASSLDSSLGYEQYF.

The chain couples TRBV5-1 to TRBJ2-5; 9 bases align to TRBD1. Germline V gene data show CDR1 as SGHRS and CDR2 as YFSETQ. There are 15 residues in the CDR3. The V and J ends lost 0 bases and 5 bases, in that order; junction bases with no gene match: 5. The CDR3 sequence is CASSLARTGVETQYF. CDR3 bases: TGCGCCAGCAGCTTGGCCCGGACAGGGGTCGAGACCCAGTACTTC.

The chain recombines TRBV7-9 with TRBJ1-6; D is unresolved. With 5 bases removed from V and 10 bases from J, the gap between germline ends came to 15 bases. From germline, CDR1 is SEHNR and CDR2 FQNEAQ (reference sequence). The CDR3 contains 14 residues. The CDR3 bases are TGTGCCAGCAGCCCAGCGGCAGGTCGATCACCCCTCCACTTT. It encodes CASSPAAGRSPLHF.

Written as DNA, the CDR3 is TGCAGCGGTCGCCTAGCGGGGGGTATTTACAATGAGCAGTTCTTC. This codes for CSGRLAGGIYNEQFF. The chain joins TRBV29-1 to TRBJ2-1; 11 nucleotides match TRBD2. After removal of 7 bases from V and 4 bases from J, the junction contained 9 bases not matched to a gene. Germline V CDR1 and CDR2: SQVTM, ANQGSEA. This CDR3 is built from 15 residues.

This clone was detected only once. The chain is built from TRBV10-3 and TRBJ2-7; 7 bases line up with TRBD1. This CDR3 is built from 13 residues. Trimming at V came to 0 bases and at J to 6 bases, leaving 2 bases not matched to a gene. Looked up from germline, CDR1 is ENHRY and CDR2 is SYGVKD. The DNA of the CDR3 is TGTGCCATCAGTGAGTCGAAGGGGGCCGAGCAGTACTTC. Its protein is CAISESKGAEQYF.

The rearrangement links TRBV6-2 or TRBV6-3 to TRBJ1-1, with 7 bases that match TRBD1. After removal of 0 bases from V and 0 bases from J, the junction contained 13 bases not matched to a gene. The CDR3 is made up of 19 amino acids. Germline loops: CDR1 MNHEY, CDR2 SVGEGT. The CDR3 coding sequence is TGTGCCAGCAGTTACTCGACAGGGTCGGAGCTTTCCATGAACACTGAAGCTTTCTTT. This translates into CASSYSTGSELSMNTEAFF.

CDR3 loop: CASSIPGQKEQYF. In DNA, the CDR3 is TGTGCCAGTAGTATTCCGGGACAGAAAGAGCAGTACTTC. This chain connects TRBV19 to TRBJ2-7; 7 bases agree with TRBD1. V lost 3 bases to trimming and J lost 7 bases; unmatched junction nucleotides: 6. The CDR3 has 13 residues. Germline values: CDR1 LNHDA, CDR2 SQIVND (reference sequence).

This chain joins TRBV4-1 and TRBJ1-3, with unresolved D. The CDR3 runs 15 residues. Trimming pared 0 bases from V and 4 bases from J, leaving 10 bases between. Germline assignment: CDR1 MGHRA and CDR2 YSYEKL. The CDR3 here is CASSQDARLGNTIYF. The CDR3 DNA reads TGCGCCAGCAGCCAAGATGCCAGGCTCGGAAACACCATATATTTT.

This sequence joins TRBV11-3 and TRBJ2-6, with 7 bases that match TRBD1. The ends lost 4 bases at V and 4 bases at J; junction bases unmatched: 4. The CDR3 is 15 residues long. The germline gives CDR1 SGHNT, CDR2 YENEEA. The CDR3 coding sequence is TGTGCCAGCAGCTCGACAGGGACCGGGGCCAACGTCCTGACTTTC. It is translated as CASSSTGTGANVLTF.

This rearrangement joins TRBV25-1 to TRBJ1-5; D gene ambiguous. The CDR3 covers 14 residues. Trimming cost V 0 bases and J 0 bases, with 3 bases left between them. Germline-derived CDR1 and CDR2 are MGHDK and SYGVNS. CDR3 loop: CASSEYRSNQPQHF. The CDR3 DNA follows: TGTGCCAGCAGTGAATATCGTAGCAATCAGCCCCAGCATTTT.

V is TRBV2 and J is TRBJ2-7, with D perhaps matching TRBD2 (5 bases). Trimming left V 4 bases short and J 1 base short, with 11 bases between. The CDR3 has 14 amino acids. Germline CDR1 is SNHLY and CDR2 is FYNNEI. The CDR3 region is CASSGTGKSYEQYF. CDR3 bases: TGTGCCAGCAGTGGGACTGGGAAATCCTACGAGCAGTACTTC.

On this clone: The sample carries other DNA sequences with the same CDR3. V and J are TRBV11-2 and TRBJ1-5; the D gene is possibly TRBD1 (6 bases). V was pared by 0 bases and J by 6 bases, with 12 bases between. Germline-derived CDR1 and CDR2 are SGHAT and FQNNGV. The CDR3 extends over 15 amino acids. The CDR3 DNA reads as TGTGCCAGCAGCTTAGATACAGGGTTGCGTCAGCCCCAGCATTTT. Encoded protein: CASSLDTGLRQPQHF.

This clone was detected only once. V is TRBV2 and J is TRBJ2-6; tentatively, D is TRBD1 (6 bases). Per germline, CDR1 SNHLY and CDR2 FYNNEI. Trimming took off 3 bases at V and 4 bases at J, with 16 bases between the two ends. The CDR3 sequence is 17 residues long. The CDR3 DNA reads as TGTGCCAGCAGTGACCCCAGGGTGGGGGCCGGGGCCAACGTCCTGACTTTC. Protein product: CASSDPRVGAGANVLTF.

The chain recombines TRBV13 with TRBJ2-7; no clear D gene. Between the trimmed V and J ends, which lost 2 bases and 2 bases, there was a span of 4 bases. The CDR3 runs to 12 residues. Looked up from germline, CDR1 is PRHDT and CDR2 is FYEKMQ (reference sequence). The CDR3 spells CASSLNTYEQYF. DNA for the CDR3: TGTGCCAGCAGCTTAAACACCTACGAGCAGTACTTC.

CDR3 in amino acids: CASSQIAVHFSREQFF. The CDR3 nucleotides read TGTGCCAGCAGCCAAATAGCGGTACACTTCTCAAGGGAGCAGTTCTTC. The chain recombines TRBV14 with TRBJ2-1; TRBD2 might be the D (6 bases). The germline V gene has CDR1 SGHDN and CDR2 FVKESK. Trimming removed 2 bases from V and 10 bases from J, with 21 bases in between. The CDR3 runs to 16 residues.

V and J are TRBV19 and TRBJ1-5; 8 bases agree with TRBD1. With V trimmed by 5 bases and J by 7 bases, 10 bases remained unmatched. Germline loops: CDR1 LNHDA, CDR2 SQIVND (reference sequence). This CDR3 comprises 15 residues. This CDR3 is CASSPRQGFGQPQHF. The CDR3 region has the DNA TGTGCCAGTAGTCCCCGACAGGGGTTTGGGCAGCCCCAGCATTTT.

This clone has just a few counts. V usage is TRBV7-8 and J usage is TRBJ1-6; D gene uncertain. The CDR3 runs 15 residues. Germline V gene sequence: CDR1 SGHVS, CDR2 FQNEAQ. V dropped 5 bases and J dropped 9 bases, with 17 bases sitting between them. CDR3: CASSLGLLGSSPLHF. The DNA for the CDR3 is TGTGCCAGCAGCCTCGGACTCTTGGGCAGTTCACCCCTCCACTTT.

The V call is TRBV7-3, the J call TRBJ1-6, with 8 bases identical to TRBD1. V was clipped by 5 bases and J by 8 bases; unmatched bases: 8. Germline V gene sequence: CDR1 SGHTA, CDR2 FQGTGA. The CDR3 has 15 amino acids. In nucleotides, the CDR3 is TGTGCCAGCAGCCCCACAGGGGGGTTCGATTCACCCCTCCACTTT. It is translated as CASSPTGGFDSPLHF.

The chain is built from TRBV4-3 and TRBJ1-1; TRBD1 matches at 8 bases. V dropped 3 bases and J dropped 4; count of bases not matched to a gene: 7. The germline gives CDR1 LGHNA, CDR2 YSLEER. The CDR3 is 15 residues long. In nucleotides, the CDR3 is TGCGCCAGCAGCCAGCTCACAGGGGGTGGCACTGAAGCTTTCTTT. As protein: CASSQLTGGGTEAFF.

The chain links TRBV7-3 to TRBJ2-5; D uncertain. V was clipped by 1 base and J by 5 bases, with 14 bases between them. Per the germline V gene, CDR1 is SGHTA and CDR2 is FQGTGA. The CDR3 totals 15 residues. Here the CDR3 DNA reads TGTGCCAGCAGCTTAAGCAACGTCCCTCGGGAGACCCAGTACTTC. Protein product: CASSLSNVPRETQYF. Based on the CDR3 plus reference TRBV7-3 and TRBJ2-5, the full variable domain is GAGVSQTPSNKVTEKGKYVELRCDPISGHTALYWYRQSLGQGPEFLIYFQGTGAADDSGLPNDRFFAVRPEGSVSTLKIQRTERGDSAVYLCASSLSNVPRETQYFGPGTRLLVL.

J is TRBJ2-3 and V is TRBV9; 9 nucleotides agree with TRBD2. CDR3 size: 14 residues. The trim removed 3 bases at V and 6 bases at J, leaving 5 bases unmatched. Looked up from germline, CDR1 is SGDLS and CDR2 is YYNGEE. The CDR3 is CASSAGLAVDTQYF. For the CDR3, the DNA is TGTGCCAGCAGCGCGGGACTAGCAGTCGATACGCAGTATTTT.

The chain joins TRBV19 to TRBJ2-7, with 10 bases identical to TRBD1. The length of the CDR3 is 14 residues. The germline gives CDR1 LNHDA, CDR2 SQIVND (reference sequence). The V segment lost 5 bases and the J segment 1 base; nucleotides outside the gene matches: 2. CDR3 sequence: CASSVGQGSYEQYF. Here the CDR3 DNA reads TGTGCCAGTAGTGTGGGACAGGGGTCCTACGAGCAGTACTTC. Supplemented by reference TRBV19 and TRBJ2-7, the full variable domain reads DGGITQSPKYLFRKEGQNVTLSCEQNLNHDAMYWYRQDPGQGLRLIYYSQIVNDFQKGDIAEGYSVSREKKESFPLTVTSAQKNPTAFYLCASSVGQGSYEQYFGPGTRLTVT.